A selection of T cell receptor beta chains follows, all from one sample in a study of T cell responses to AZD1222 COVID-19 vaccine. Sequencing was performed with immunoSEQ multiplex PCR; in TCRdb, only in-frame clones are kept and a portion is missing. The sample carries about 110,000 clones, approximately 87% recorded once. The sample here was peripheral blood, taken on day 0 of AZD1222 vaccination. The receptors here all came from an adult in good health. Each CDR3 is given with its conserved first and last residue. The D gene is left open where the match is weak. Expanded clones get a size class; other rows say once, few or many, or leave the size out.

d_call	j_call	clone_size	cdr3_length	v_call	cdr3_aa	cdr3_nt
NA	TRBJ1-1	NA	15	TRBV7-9	CASSFSSQGNTEAFF	TGTGCCAGCAGCTTTAGTTCCCAGGGGAACACTGAAGCTTTCTTT
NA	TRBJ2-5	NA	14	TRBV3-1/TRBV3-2	CASSQVQVGETQYF	TGTGCCAGCAGCCAAGTACAGGTTGGCGAGACCCAGTACTTC
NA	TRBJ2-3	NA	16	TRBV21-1	CASSKRQGFSTDTQYF	TGTGCCAGCAGCAAACGACAGGGTTTTAGCACAGATACGCAGTATTTT
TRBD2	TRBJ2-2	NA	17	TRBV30	CAWVGLAGPPNTGELFF	TGTGCCTGGGTCGGACTAGCGGGACCTCCGAACACCGGGGAGCTGTTTTTT
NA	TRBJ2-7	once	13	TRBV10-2	CASKSDFSYEQYF	TGCGCCAGCAAATCGGACTTCTCCTACGAGCAGTACTTC
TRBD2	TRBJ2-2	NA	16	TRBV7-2	CATRGLAGANTGELFF	TGTGCCACCCGGGGACTAGCGGGGGCGAACACCGGGGAGCTGTTTTTT
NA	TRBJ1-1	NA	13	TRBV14	CASSSQAGTEAFF	TGTGCCAGCAGCTCACAGGCTGGCACTGAAGCTTTCTTT
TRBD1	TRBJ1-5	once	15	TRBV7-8	CASSSRDRGYQPQHF	TGTGCCAGCAGCTCAAGGGACAGGGGATATCAGCCCCAGCATTTT
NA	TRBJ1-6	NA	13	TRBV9	CASSPFEGSPLHF	TGTGCCAGCAGCCCCTTCGAGGGATCACCCCTCCACTTT
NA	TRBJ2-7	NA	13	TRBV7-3	CASSSTGRREQYF	TGTGCCAGCAGCTCTACAGGGCGGCGCGAGCAGTACTTC
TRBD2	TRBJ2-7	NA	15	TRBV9	CASSVGASGTYEQYF	TGTGCCAGCAGCGTAGGGGCTAGCGGTACCTACGAGCAGTACTTC